This TCR beta chain was recorded in a study of blood T cell repertoires in COVID-19. The CDR3 sequence is 14 residues long. With V trimmed by 7 bases and J by 0 bases, 4 bases remained unmatched. CDR1 and CDR2 (germline): SGHRS, YFSETQ. Original data processing: Amplified reference gene primers provided the basis for estimating nucleated cell counts. TCRdb's table, derived via immunoSEQ multiplex PCR, lists solely in-frame clones and lacks some. For V, J and clone size, that table is used; D and trimming come from the DNA. The sample carries some 100,000 clones, about 90% recorded once. The receptor was isolated from a woman aged 25 to 39 with acute or convalescent COVID-19. The V and J genes are TRBV5-1 and TRBJ2-7; 10 positions match TRBD2. The specimen was peripheral blood. CDR3 loop: CASGLAASSYEQYF. The CDR3 DNA reads as TGCGCCAGCGGACTAGCGGCGAGCTCCTACGAGCAGTACTTC.